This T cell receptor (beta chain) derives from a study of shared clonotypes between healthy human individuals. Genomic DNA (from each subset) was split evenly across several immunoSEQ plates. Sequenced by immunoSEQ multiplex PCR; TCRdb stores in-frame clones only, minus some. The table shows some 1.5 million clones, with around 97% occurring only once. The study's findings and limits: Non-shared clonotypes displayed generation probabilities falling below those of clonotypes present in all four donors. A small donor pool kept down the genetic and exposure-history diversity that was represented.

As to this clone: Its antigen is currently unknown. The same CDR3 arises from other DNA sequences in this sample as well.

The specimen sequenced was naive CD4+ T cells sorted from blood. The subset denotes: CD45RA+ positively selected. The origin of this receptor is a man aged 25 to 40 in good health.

In nucleotides, the CDR3 is TGTGCCAGCAGTGCCGGGACATACTCCTACGAGCAGTACTTC. Protein: CASSAGTYSYEQYF. The chain uses TRBV2 and TRBJ2-7; a weak D match, TRBD1 (6 bases). V was pared by 4 bases and J by 0 bases, with 10 bases between. There are 14 residues in the CDR3. Germline CDR1 SNHLY, CDR2 FYNNEI.